The rows below give T cell receptor beta chains drawn from one sample of a study of beta chain features in type 1 diabetes. Clones were sequenced by immunoSEQ multiplex PCR, and TCRdb holds only the in-frame ones, with some missing. The profile shows 900,000 or so clones, about 17% of them singletons. The material sequenced was naive CD4+ T cells from blood. Receptor source: a woman between 18 and 29 years old in good health. Both conserved end residues are part of each CDR3. The D gene is left open where the match is weak. Some rows mark clone size as missing; the rest say once, few, many or name a class of expanded clone.

TRBV25-1	TRBJ2-3	-	-	CASSESARTRGDTQYF	TGTGCCAGCAGTGAATCAGCTAGGACCCGGGGAGACACGCAGTATTTT
TRBV5-4	TRBJ2-5	-	-	CASSPTVYQETQYF	TGTGCCAGCAGCCCGACAGTGTACCAAGAGACCCAGTACTTC
TRBV28	TRBJ2-7	TRBD2	-	CASSSLGGGAYEQYF	TGTGCCAGCAGTTCCCTTGGGGGAGGGGCCTACGAGCAGTACTTC
TRBV13	TRBJ1-1	-	-	CASSLRPLRGTEAFF	TGTGCCAGCAGCTTAAGGCCCCTCCGCGGGACTGAAGCTTTCTTT
TRBV5-6	TRBJ2-3	-	-	CASSLDPGITDTQYF	TGTGCCAGCAGCTTGGACCCAGGCATCACAGATACGCAGTATTTT
TRBV7-2	TRBJ2-7	TRBD2	-	CASSPGTSGTMQYF	TGTGCCAGCAGCCCTGGGACTAGCGGGACCATGCAGTACTTC
TRBV11-2	TRBJ2-7	TRBD2	few	CASSLVAGAYEQYF	TGTGCCAGCAGCTTGGTAGCGGGGGCCTACGAGCAGTACTTC
TRBV7-2	TRBJ2-7	-	-	CASSFQSRASYEQYF	TGTGCCAGCAGCTTTCAGTCGAGGGCTTCCTACGAGCAGTACTTC
TRBV6-5	TRBJ2-4	-	few	CASSYSSGNKNIQYF	TGTGCCAGCAGTTACTCGTCTGGAAACAAAAACATTCAGTACTTC
TRBV9	TRBJ2-3	TRBD2	few	CASSVASGNTDTQYF	TGTGCCAGCAGCGTAGCTAGCGGGAACACAGATACGCAGTATTTT
TRBV6-6	TRBJ2-3	-	few	CASSYGAGFTDTQYF	TGTGCCAGCAGTTACGGCGCGGGATTCACAGATACGCAGTATTTT
TRBV28	TRBJ2-1	TRBD1	few	CASSDPGQGNWFF	TGTGCCAGCAGTGATCCGGGACAGGGTAATTGGTTCTTC
TRBV6-5	TRBJ1-5	-	few	CASSVGGQPQHF	TGTGCCAGCAGCGTGGGAGGTCAGCCCCAGCATTTT
TRBV18	TRBJ2-2	TRBD1	-	CASSPSTGFASGELFF	TGTGCCAGCTCACCCTCGACAGGGTTCGCGTCCGGGGAGCTGTTTTTT
TRBV5-8	TRBJ2-2	-	-	CASSLAWGDFNTGELFF	TGTGCCAGCAGCTTGGCCTGGGGAGACTTTAACACCGGGGAGCTGTTTTTT
TRBV27	TRBJ1-2	TRBD1	few	CASSRTQGAGGYTF	TGTGCCAGCAGCCGGACGCAGGGGGCGGGTGGCTACACCTTC
TRBV7-2	TRBJ2-3	TRBD2	few	CASSFSRGGRDTQYF	TGTGCCAGCAGCTTCTCTCGGGGAGGGAGAGATACGCAGTATTTT
TRBV29-1	TRBJ2-1	-	-	CSGGDQGGNEQFF	TGCAGCGGTGGGGACCAGGGGGGGAATGAGCAGTTCTTC
TRBV4-2	TRBJ2-3	-	few	CASSQAGTPDTQYF	TGTGCCAGCAGCCAGGCCGGGACTCCGGATACGCAGTATTTT
TRBV28	TRBJ2-3	-	few	CASGSTDTQYF	TGTGCCAGCGGAAGTACAGATACGCAGTATTTT
TRBV9	TRBJ2-3	TRBD2	-	CASSVAPGPSGRSADTQYF	TGTGCCAGCAGCGTAGCTCCGGGGCCTAGCGGGAGGTCCGCAGATACGCAGTATTTT
TRBV4-3	TRBJ2-1	TRBD1	-	CASSPGTGKNNEQFF	TGCGCCAGCAGCCCAGGGACAGGAAAAAACAATGAGCAGTTCTTC
TRBV28	TRBJ1-2	TRBD1	-	CASSSYRGSGYTF	TGTGCCAGCAGTTCTTACAGGGGGAGTGGCTACACCTTC
TRBV20-1	TRBJ2-7	-	-	CSASRGEQYF	TGCAGTGCTAGTAGGGGCGAGCAGTACTTC
TRBV5-4	TRBJ2-7	TRBD1	few	CASSSGTAYEQYF	TGTGCCAGCAGCTCCGGGACAGCCTACGAGCAGTACTTC
TRBV14	TRBJ2-3	-	few	CASSLKRGRLNTQYF	TGTGCCAGCAGCCTCAAGAGGGGGAGGCTGAATACGCAGTATTTT
TRBV10-3	TRBJ2-1	-	few	CAISESVMSSYNEQFF	TGTGCCATCAGTGAATCGGTGATGAGCTCCTACAATGAGCAGTTCTTC
TRBV18	TRBJ2-3	TRBD2	few	CASSPPLAGSTDTQYF	TGTGCCAGCTCACCACCGTTAGCGGGTAGCACAGATACGCAGTATTTT
TRBV7-3	TRBJ2-1	TRBD2	-	CASSPGTSQNEQFF	TGTGCCAGCAGCCCGGGGACTAGCCAAAATGAGCAGTTCTTC
TRBV11-3	TRBJ2-2	TRBD2	few	CASSPASGRRTGELFF	TGTGCCAGCAGCCCTGCCAGCGGGAGAAGGACCGGGGAGCTGTTTTTT
TRBV11-1	TRBJ2-2	-	few	CASSLTGTLNTGELFF	TGTGCCAGCAGCTTAACCGGGACTCTTAACACCGGGGAGCTGTTTTTT
TRBV19	TRBJ1-2	TRBD1	few	CASSTGQLIPGYTF	TGTGCCAGTAGTACGGGACAGCTTATACCTGGCTACACCTTC